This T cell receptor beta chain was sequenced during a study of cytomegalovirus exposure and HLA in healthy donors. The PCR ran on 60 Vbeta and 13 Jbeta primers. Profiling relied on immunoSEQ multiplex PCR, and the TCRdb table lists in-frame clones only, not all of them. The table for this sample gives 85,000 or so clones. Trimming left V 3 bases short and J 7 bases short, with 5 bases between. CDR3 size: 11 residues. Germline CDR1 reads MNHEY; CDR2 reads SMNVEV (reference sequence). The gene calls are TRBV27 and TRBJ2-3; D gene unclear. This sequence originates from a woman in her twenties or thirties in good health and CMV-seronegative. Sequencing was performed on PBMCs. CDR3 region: CASSFGYTQYF. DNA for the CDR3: TGTGCCAGCAGTTTCGGGTATACGCAGTATTTT.